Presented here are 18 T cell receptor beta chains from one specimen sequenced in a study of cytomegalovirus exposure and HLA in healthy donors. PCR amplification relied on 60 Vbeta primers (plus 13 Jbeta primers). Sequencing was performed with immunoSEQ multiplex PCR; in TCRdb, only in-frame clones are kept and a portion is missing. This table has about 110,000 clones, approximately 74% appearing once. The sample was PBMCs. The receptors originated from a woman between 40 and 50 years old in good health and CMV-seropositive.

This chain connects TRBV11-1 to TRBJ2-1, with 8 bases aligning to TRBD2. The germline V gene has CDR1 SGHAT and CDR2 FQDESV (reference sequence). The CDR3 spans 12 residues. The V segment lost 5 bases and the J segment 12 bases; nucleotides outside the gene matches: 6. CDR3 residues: CASSPVGTRQFF. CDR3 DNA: TGTGCCAGCAGCCCCGTAGGGACTAGGCAGTTCTTC.

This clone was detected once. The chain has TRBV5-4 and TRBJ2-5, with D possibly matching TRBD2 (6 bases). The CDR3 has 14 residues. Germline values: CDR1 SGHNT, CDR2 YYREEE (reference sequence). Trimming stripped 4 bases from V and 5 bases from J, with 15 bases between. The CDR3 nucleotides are TGTGCCAGCAGCAAGGACGGAGGGAGGGAGACCCAGTACTTC. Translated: CASSKDGGRETQYF.

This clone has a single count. The CDR3, as DNA: TGTGCCAGCAGCTCCCAGGGGGCAGGGACCCAGTACTTC. Translated, it gives CASSSQGAGTQYF. The chain joins TRBV7-2 to TRBJ2-5; TRBD1 agrees at 8 bases. Germline V gives CDR1 SGHTA, CDR2 FQGNSA. The trim removed 4 bases at V and 7 bases at J, leaving 5 bases unmatched. The CDR3 sequence is 13 residues long.

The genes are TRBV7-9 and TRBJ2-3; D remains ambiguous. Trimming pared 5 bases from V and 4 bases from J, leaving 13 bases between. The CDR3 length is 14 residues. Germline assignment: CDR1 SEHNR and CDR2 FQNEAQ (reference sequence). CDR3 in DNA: TGTGCCAGCAGCCAGACAAGTGGTCCAGATACGCAGTATTTT. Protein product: CASSQTSGPDTQYF.

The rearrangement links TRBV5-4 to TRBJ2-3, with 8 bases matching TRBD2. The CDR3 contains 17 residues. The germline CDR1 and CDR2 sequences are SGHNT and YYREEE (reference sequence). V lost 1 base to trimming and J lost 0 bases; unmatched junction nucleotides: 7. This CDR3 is CASSLRAGGTSTDTQYF. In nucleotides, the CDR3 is TGTGCCAGCAGCTTGCGGGCGGGAGGAACTAGCACAGATACGCAGTATTTT. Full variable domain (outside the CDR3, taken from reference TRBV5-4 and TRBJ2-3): ETGVTQSPTHLIKTRGQQVTLRCSSQSGHNTVSWYQQALGQGPQFIFQYYREEENGRGNFPPRFSGLQFPNYSSELNVNALELDDSALYLCASSLRAGGTSTDTQYFGPGTRLTVL.

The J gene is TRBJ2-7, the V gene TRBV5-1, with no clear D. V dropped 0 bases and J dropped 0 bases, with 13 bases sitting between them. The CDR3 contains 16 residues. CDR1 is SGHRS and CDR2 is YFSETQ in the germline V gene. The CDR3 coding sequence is TGCGCCAGCAGCTTGGTCGTCTCAACTCCCTCCTACGAGCAGTACTTC. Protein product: CASSLVVSTPSYEQYF.

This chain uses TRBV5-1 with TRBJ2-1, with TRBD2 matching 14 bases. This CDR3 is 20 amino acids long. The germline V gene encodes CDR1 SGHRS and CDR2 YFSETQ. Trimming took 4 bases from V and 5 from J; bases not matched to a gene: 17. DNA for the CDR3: TGCGCCAGCAGCCCCCTTGGGGGGGGACTAGCGGGAGAACAGGACAATGAGCAGTTCTTC. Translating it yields CASSPLGGGLAGEQDNEQFF. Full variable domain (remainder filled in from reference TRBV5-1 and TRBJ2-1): KAGVTQTPRYLIKTRGQQVTLSCSPISGHRSVSWYQQTPGQGLQFLFEYFSETQRNKGNFPGRFSGRQFSNSRSEMNVSTLELGDSALYLCASSPLGGGLAGEQDNEQFFGPGTRLTVL.

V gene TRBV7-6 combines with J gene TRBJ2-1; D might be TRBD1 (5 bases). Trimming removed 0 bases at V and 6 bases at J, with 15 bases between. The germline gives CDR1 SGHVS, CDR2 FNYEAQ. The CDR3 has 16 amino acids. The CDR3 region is CASSLAQGFSGNEQFF. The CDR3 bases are TGTGCCAGCAGCTTAGCGCAGGGCTTTTCTGGCAATGAGCAGTTCTTC.

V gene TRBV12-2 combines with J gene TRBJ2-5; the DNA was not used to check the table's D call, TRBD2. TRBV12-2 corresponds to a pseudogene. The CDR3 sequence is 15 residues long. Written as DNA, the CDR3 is TGTGCAAGTCGCTTGTTCGCGGTAGACCAAGAGACCCAGTACTTC. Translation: CASRLFAVDQETQYF.

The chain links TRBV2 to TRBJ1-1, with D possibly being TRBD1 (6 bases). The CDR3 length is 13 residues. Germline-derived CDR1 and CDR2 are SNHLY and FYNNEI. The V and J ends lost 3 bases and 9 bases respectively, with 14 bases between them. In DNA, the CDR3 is TGTGCCAGCAGTGACAGGGGCAGCCAGAAAGCTTTCTTT. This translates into CASSDRGSQKAFF.

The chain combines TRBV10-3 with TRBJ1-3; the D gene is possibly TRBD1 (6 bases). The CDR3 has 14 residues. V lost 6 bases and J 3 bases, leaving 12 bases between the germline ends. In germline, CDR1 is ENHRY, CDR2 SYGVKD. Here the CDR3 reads CAIRQGSGGNTIYF. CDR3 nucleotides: TGTGCCATCAGACAGGGTTCGGGTGGAAACACCATATATTTT.

CDR3 loop: CATSRDINQPQHF. The CDR3 nucleotides read TGTGCCACCAGCAGGGACATAAATCAGCCCCAGCATTTT. This chain uses TRBV15 with TRBJ1-5, with D maybe TRBD1 (5 bases). The length of the CDR3 is 13 residues. V was shortened by 3 bases and J by 4 bases, with 7 bases between the two germline ends. Germline V lookup: CDR1 LNHNV, CDR2 YYDKDF (reference sequence).

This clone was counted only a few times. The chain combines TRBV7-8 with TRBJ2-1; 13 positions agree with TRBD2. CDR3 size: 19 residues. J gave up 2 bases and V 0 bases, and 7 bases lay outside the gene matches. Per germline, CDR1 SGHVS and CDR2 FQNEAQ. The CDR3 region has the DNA TGTGCCAGCAGCTTAGCGCGTCTCGGGACTAGCGGGACCTACAATGAGCAGTTCTTC. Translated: CASSLARLGTSGTYNEQFF.

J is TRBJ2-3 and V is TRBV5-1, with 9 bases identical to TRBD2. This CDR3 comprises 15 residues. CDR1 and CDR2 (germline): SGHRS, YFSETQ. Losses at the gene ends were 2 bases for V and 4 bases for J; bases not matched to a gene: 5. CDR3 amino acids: CASSFRGRAADTQYF. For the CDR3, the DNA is TGCGCCAGCAGCTTTCGCGGGAGGGCCGCAGATACGCAGTATTTT.

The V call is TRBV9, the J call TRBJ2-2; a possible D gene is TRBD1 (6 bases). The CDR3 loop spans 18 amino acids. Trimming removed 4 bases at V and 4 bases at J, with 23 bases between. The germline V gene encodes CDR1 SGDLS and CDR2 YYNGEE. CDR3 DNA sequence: TGTGCCAGCAGCCTTGCCCCCTTACAGGGTAGTTTCACCGGGGAGCTGTTTTTT. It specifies CASSLAPLQGSFTGELFF.

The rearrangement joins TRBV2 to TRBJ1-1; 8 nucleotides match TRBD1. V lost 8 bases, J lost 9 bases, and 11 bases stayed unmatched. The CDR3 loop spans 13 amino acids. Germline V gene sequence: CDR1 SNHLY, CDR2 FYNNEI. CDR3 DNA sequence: TGTGCCAGCGGGCAGGGGGCGAACGTAAAAGCTTTCTTT. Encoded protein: CASGQGANVKAFF.

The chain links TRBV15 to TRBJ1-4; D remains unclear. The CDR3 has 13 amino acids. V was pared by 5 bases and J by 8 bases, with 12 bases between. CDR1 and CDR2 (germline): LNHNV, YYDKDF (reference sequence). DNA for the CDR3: TGTGCCACCAGCTTTGGGCCCGCCGAAAAACTGTTTTTT. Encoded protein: CATSFGPAEKLFF.

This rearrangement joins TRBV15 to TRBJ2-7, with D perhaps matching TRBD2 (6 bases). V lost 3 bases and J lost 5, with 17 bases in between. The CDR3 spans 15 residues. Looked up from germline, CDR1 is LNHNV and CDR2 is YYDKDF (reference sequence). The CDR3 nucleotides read TGTGCCACCAGCAGCGCGTTGGCGGGGTTCGACGAGCAGTACTTC. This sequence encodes CATSSALAGFDEQYF.